The count of the clone carrying this T cell receptor beta chain is one. This record belongs to a study of blood T cell repertoires in COVID-19. The method was immunoSEQ multiplex PCR; TCRdb's version includes in-frame clones alone and lacks a portion of them. The repertoire includes approximately 290,000 clones, approximately 86% of them detected once, and less than 2.5% sits in the top ten. The CDR3 sequence is 13 residues long. Between the trimmed V and J ends, which lost 8 bases and 2 bases, there was a span of 9 bases. In germline, CDR1 is MNHEY, CDR2 SVGAGI. Sequenced: peripheral blood. This TCR came from a man aged 18-30 years with active or convalescent COVID-19. The J gene is TRBJ2-2, the V gene TRBV6-5; D may be TRBD2 (6 bases). The CDR3 region is CASWGENTGELFF. The CDR3 region has the DNA TGTGCCAGCTGGGGGGAAAACACCGGGGAGCTGTTTTTT.